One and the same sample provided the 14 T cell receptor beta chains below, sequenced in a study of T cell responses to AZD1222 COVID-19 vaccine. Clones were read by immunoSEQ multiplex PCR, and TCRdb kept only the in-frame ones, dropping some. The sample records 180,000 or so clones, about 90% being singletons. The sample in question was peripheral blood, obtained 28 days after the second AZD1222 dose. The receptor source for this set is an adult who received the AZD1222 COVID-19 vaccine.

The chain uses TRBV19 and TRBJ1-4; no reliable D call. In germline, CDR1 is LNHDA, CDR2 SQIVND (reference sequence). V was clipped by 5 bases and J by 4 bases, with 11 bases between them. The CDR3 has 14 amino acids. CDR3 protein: CASSLVGVNEKLFF. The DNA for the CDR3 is TGTGCCAGTAGTCTCGTAGGAGTTAATGAAAAACTGTTTTTT. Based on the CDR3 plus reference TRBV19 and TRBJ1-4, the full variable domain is DGGITQSPKYLFRKEGQNVTLSCEQNLNHDAMYWYRQDPGQGLRLIYYSQIVNDFQKGDIAEGYSVSREKKESFPLTVTSAQKNPTAFYLCASSLVGVNEKLFFGSGTQLSVL.

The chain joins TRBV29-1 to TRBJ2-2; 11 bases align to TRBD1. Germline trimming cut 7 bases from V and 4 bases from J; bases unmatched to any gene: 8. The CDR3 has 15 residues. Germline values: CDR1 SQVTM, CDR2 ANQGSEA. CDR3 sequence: CSARTGTGGTGELFF. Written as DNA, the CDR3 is TGCAGCGCAAGGACCGGGACAGGGGGCACCGGGGAGCTGTTTTTT.

The CDR3 reads CASSHPQWTGNTEAFF. The CDR3 DNA follows: TGTGCCAGCAGCCACCCCCAATGGACGGGGAACACTGAAGCTTTCTTT. The genes are TRBV3-1 (or the pseudogene TRBV3-2) and TRBJ1-1; D unclear. The CDR3 sequence is 16 residues long. Germline CDR1 reads LGHDT; CDR2 reads YNNKEL (reference sequence). The germline V and J ends were trimmed by 3 bases and 1 base, with 15 bases remaining between them.

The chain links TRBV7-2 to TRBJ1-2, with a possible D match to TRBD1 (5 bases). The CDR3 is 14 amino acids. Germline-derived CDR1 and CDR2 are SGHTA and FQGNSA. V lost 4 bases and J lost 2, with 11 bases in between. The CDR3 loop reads CASSSTRDNYGYTF. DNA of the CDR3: TGTGCCAGCAGCTCCACCCGGGACAACTATGGCTACACCTTC.

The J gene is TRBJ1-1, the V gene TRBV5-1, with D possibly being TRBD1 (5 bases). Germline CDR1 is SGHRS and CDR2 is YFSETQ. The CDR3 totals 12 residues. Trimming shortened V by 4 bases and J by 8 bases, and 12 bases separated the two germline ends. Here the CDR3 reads CASSQGGAEAFF. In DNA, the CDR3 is TGCGCCAGCAGCCAGGGAGGGGCGGAAGCTTTCTTT.

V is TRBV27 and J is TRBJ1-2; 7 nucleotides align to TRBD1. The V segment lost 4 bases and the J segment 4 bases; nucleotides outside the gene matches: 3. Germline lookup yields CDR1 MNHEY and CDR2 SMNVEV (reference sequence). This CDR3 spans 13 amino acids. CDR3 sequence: CASSSTGRYGYTF. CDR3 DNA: TGTGCCAGCAGTTCGACAGGGCGCTATGGCTACACCTTC.

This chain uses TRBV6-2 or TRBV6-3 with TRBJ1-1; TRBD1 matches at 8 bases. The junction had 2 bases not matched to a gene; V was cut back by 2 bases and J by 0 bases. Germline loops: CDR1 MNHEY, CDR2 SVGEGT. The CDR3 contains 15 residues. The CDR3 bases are TGTGCCAGCAGTTACGGACAGGGCCTGAACACTGAAGCTTTCTTT. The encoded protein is CASSYGQGLNTEAFF.

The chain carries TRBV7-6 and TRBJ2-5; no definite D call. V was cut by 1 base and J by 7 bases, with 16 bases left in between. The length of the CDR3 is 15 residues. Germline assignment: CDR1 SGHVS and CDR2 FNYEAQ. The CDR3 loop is CASSLDVVNPGTQYF. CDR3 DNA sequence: TGTGCCAGCAGCTTAGACGTGGTTAACCCGGGGACCCAGTACTTC.

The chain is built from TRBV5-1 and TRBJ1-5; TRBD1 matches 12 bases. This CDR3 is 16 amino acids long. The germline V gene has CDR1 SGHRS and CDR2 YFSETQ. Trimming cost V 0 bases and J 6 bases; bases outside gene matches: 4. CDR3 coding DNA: TGCGCCAGCAGCTTGGCACCGGGACAGGGGGCTCAGCCCCAGCATTTT. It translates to CASSLAPGQGAQPQHF.

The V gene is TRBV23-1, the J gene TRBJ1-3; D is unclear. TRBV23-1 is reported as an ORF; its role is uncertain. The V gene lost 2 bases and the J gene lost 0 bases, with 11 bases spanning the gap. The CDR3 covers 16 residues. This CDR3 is CASSQPRTVSGNTIYF. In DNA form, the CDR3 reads TGCGCCAGCAGTCAACCCCGCACAGTCTCTGGAAACACCATATATTTT.

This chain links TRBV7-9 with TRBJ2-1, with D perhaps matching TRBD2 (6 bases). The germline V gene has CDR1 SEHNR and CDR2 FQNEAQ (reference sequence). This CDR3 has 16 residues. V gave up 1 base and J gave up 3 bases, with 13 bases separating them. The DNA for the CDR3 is TGTGCCAGCAGCTTAGGGGGGGACGTATACTACAATGAGCAGTTCTTC. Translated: CASSLGGDVYYNEQFF.

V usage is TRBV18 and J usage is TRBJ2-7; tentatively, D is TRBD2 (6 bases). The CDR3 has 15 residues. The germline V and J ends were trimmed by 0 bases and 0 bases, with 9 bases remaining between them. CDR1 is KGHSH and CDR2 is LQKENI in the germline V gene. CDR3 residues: CASSPPGGASYEQYF. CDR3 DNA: TGTGCCAGCTCACCACCCGGGGGAGCCTCCTACGAGCAGTACTTC.

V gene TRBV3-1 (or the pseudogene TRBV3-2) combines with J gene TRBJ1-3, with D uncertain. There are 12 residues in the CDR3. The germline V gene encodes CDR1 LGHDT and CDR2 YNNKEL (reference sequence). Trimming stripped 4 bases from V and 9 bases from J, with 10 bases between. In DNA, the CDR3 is TGTGCCAGCAGCCGCGATGAGAGCACCATATATTTT. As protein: CASSRDESTIYF.

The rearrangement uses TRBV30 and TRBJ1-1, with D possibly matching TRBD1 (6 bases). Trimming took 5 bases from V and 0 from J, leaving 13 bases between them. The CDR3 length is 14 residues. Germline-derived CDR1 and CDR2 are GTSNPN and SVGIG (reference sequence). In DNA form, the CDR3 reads TGTGCCTGGGACCAAGGGGACATGAACACTGAAGCTTTCTTT. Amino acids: CAWDQGDMNTEAFF. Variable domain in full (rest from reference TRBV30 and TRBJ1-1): SQTIHQWPATLVQPVGSPLSLECTVEGTSNPNLYWYRQAAGRGLQLLFYSVGIGQISSEVPQNLSASRPQDRQFILSSKKLLLSDSGFYLCAWDQGDMNTEAFFGQGTRLTVV.